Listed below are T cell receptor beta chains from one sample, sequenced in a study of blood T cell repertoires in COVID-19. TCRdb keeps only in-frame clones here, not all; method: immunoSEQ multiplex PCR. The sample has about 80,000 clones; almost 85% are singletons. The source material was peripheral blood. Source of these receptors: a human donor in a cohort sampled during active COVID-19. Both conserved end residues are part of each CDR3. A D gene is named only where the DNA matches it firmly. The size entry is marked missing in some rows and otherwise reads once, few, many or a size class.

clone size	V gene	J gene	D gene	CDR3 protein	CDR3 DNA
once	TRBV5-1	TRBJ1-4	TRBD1	CASSWGQWGNEKLFF	TGCGCCAGCAGCTGGGGACAGTGGGGTAATGAAAAACTGTTTTTT
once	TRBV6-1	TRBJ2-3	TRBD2	CASSESSGGGTDTQYF	TGTGCCAGCAGTGAATCGAGCGGGGGAGGCACAGATACGCAGTATTTT
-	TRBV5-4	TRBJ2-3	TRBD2	CASSLGGLAGSPADTQYF	TGTGCCAGCAGCTTGGGGGGACTAGCGGGGAGCCCCGCAGATACGCAGTATTTT
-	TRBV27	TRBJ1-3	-	CASGLGRGRGNTIYF	TGTGCCAGCGGCTTAGGAAGGGGAAGAGGAAACACCATATATTTT
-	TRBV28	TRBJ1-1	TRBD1	CASSYTGAEAFF	TGTGCCAGCAGCTATACAGGGGCTGAAGCTTTCTTT
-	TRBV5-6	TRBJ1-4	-	CASSLLGTATNEKLFF	TGTGCCAGCAGCTTATTAGGCACAGCAACTAATGAAAAACTGTTTTTT
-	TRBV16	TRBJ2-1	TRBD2	CASKIAGAGLHEQFF	TGTGCCAGCAAAATAGCGGGGGCCGGTTTGCATGAGCAGTTCTTC
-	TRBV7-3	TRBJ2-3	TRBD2	CASSTRTSGAGDTQYF	TGTGCCAGCAGCACCCGGACTAGCGGGGCCGGTGATACGCAGTATTTT
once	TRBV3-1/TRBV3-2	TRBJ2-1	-	CASTISGGHNEQFF	TGTGCCAGCACCATAAGCGGAGGGCACAATGAGCAGTTCTTC
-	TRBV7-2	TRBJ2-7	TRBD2	CASSLRAGGLYEQYF	TGTGCCAGCAGCTTAAGGGCGGGGGGGCTATACGAGCAGTACTTC
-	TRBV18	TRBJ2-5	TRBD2	CASSLNAPGLAEKKETQYF	TGTGCCAGCTCACTTAACGCTCCGGGACTAGCGGAGAAAAAAGAGACCCAGTACTTC
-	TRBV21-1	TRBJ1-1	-	CARNSGTGDTEAFF	TGTGCCAGAAACTCCGGGACAGGGGATACTGAAGCTTTCTTT
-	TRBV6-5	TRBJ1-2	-	CATRGQGDYGYTF	TGTGCCACTAGGGGCCAAGGCGACTATGGCTACACCTTC
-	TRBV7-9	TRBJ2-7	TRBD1	CASSPRDRGQLEQYF	TGTGCCAGCAGCCCCCGGGACAGGGGGCAGCTGGAGCAGTACTTC
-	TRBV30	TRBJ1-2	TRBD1	CAWSEYRGSGYTF	TGTGCCTGGAGTGAGTACAGGGGAAGCGGCTACACCTTC
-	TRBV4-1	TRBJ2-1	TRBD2	CASSLASGGDNEQFF	TGCGCCAGCAGCCTCGCTAGCGGGGGGGACAATGAGCAGTTCTTC
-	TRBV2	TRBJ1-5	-	CASTRGRSNQPQHF	TGTGCCAGCACCAGGGGACGAAGCAATCAGCCCCAGCATTTT
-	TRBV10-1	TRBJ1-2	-	CASSETPAGRHGYTF	TGCGCCAGCAGTGAGACCCCGGCAGGTAGACATGGCTACACCTTC
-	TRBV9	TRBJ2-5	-	CASSVVAEQETQYF	TGTGCCAGCAGCGTAGTAGCCGAGCAAGAGACCCAGTACTTC
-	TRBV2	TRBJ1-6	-	CASSVRSSPLHF	TGTGCCAGCAGTGTCCGGAGTTCACCCCTCCACTTT
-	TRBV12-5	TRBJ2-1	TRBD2	CASGPWGSGNNNEQFF	TGTGCTAGTGGTCCATGGGGTAGCGGGAACAACAATGAGCAGTTCTTC
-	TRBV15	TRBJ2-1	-	CATSSGTLYNEQFF	TGTGCCACCAGCAGCGGGACTCTCTACAATGAGCAGTTCTTC
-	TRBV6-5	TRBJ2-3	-	CASSLAEGTDTQYF	TGTGCCAGCAGCCTCGCGGAAGGCACAGATACGCAGTATTTT
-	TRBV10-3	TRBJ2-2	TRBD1	CAISDGQGTGELFF	TGTGCCATCAGTGACGGACAGGGGACCGGGGAGCTGTTTTTT
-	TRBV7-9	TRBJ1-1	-	CASSPGTGYVSDTEAFF	TGTGCCAGCAGCCCCGGCACAGGTTATGTCTCGGACACTGAAGCTTTCTTT
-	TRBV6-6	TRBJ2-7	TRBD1	CASRTGTGGKYEQYF	TGTGCCAGCAGGACTGGGACAGGGGGCAAGTACGAGCAGTACTTC
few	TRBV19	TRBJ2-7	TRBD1	CASSTGTGSGQYF	TGTGCCAGTAGTACAGGGACAGGGTCAGGGCAGTACTTC
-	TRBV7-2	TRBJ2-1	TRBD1	CASSFQGQGRNEQFF	TGTGCCAGCAGCTTCCAGGGACAGGGGAGAAATGAGCAGTTCTTC
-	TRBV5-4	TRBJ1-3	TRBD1	CASSLGDRPNTIYF	TGTGCCAGCAGCTTGGGGGACAGGCCCAACACCATATATTTT
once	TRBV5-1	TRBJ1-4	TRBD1	CASSPTQGAYGEKLFF	TGCGCCAGCAGCCCGACCCAGGGGGCGTACGGTGAAAAACTGTTTTTT
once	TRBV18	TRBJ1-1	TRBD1	CASSGTGGMNTEAFF	TGTGCCAGCTCCGGGACAGGGGGCATGAACACTGAAGCTTTCTTT
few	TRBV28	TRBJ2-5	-	CASRPGGETQYF	TGTGCCAGCAGGCCCGGCGGGGAGACCCAGTACTTC
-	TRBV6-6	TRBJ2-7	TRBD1	CASKQGELEQYF	TGTGCCAGCAAACAGGGGGAGCTCGAGCAGTACTTC
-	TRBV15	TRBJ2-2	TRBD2	CATSPRLAPNTGELFF	TGTGCCACCAGTCCGAGACTAGCGCCGAACACCGGGGAGCTGTTTTTT
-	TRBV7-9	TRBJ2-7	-	CASSTRQEWQYF	TGTGCCAGCAGCACAAGACAGGAATGGCAGTACTTC
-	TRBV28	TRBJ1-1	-	CASSPRGENTEAFF	TGTGCCAGCAGTCCCCGGGGGGAGAACACTGAAGCTTTCTTT
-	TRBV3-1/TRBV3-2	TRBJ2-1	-	CASSQDDIYNEQFF	TGTGCCAGCAGCCAAGACGACATCTACAATGAGCAGTTCTTC
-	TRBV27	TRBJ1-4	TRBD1	CASRFLQGGREKLFF	TGTGCCAGCAGATTTCTACAGGGGGGGCGTGAAAAACTGTTTTTT
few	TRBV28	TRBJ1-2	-	CASSFSPQDYGYTF	TGTGCCAGCAGTTTTTCTCCGCAGGACTATGGCTACACCTTC
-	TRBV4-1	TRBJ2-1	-	CASSHLAEQFF	TGCGCCAGCAGCCACTTGGCCGAGCAGTTCTTC
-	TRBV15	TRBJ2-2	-	CATSNRQATGELFF	TGTGCCACCAGTAATCGACAGGCAACCGGGGAGCTGTTTTTT
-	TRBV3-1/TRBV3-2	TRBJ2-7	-	CASSQRRSSYEQYF	TGTGCCAGCAGCCAGCGGCGGTCGTCCTACGAGCAGTACTTC
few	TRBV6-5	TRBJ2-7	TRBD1	CATWTGSSYEQYF	TGTGCCACCTGGACAGGGAGCTCCTACGAGCAGTACTTC
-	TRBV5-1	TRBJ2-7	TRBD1	CASSRGQGGSEQYF	TGCGCCAGCAGCCGGGGACAGGGAGGTAGCGAGCAGTACTTC
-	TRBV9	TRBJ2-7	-	CASSPHRLVSTYEQYF	TGTGCCAGCAGCCCCCATCGACTAGTAAGTACGTACGAGCAGTACTTC
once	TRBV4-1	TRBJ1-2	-	CASSQGEDSVYGYTF	TGCGCCAGCAGCCAAGGAGAGGACAGTGTCTATGGCTACACCTTC
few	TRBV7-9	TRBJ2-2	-	CASSLRPLASNTGELFF	TGTGCCAGCAGCTTAAGACCGCTAGCGTCGAACACCGGGGAGCTGTTTTTT
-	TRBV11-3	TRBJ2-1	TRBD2	CASSLGTSGGADEQFF	TGTGCCAGCAGCTTAGGGACTAGCGGGGGGGCTGATGAGCAGTTCTTC
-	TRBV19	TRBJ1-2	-	CASSTNRAPNYGYTF	TGTGCCAGTAGTACCAACAGGGCCCCTAACTATGGCTACACCTTC
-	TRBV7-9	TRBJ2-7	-	CASSLGGLTPYEQYF	TGTGCCAGCAGCTTGGGGGGACTGACACCCTACGAGCAGTACTTC
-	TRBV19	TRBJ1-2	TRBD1	CASSRGQGPSNYGYTF	TGTGCCAGTAGTAGAGGACAGGGTCCCTCTAACTATGGCTACACCTTC
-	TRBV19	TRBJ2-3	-	CASRGLQGTDTQYF	TGTGCCAGCCGGGGATTACAGGGAACAGATACGCAGTATTTT
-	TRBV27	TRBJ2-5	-	CASSLYTGGAGETQYF	TGTGCCAGCAGTTTGTACACAGGGGGGGCGGGAGAGACCCAGTACTTC
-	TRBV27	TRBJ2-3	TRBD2	CASTRTSGVDTQYF	TGTGCCAGCACCAGAACTAGCGGGGTGGATACGCAGTATTTT